Below are 21 T cell receptor beta chains sequenced from a single sample in a study of Graves' ophthalmopathy and Graves' hyperthyroidism. Amplified TCR beta CDR3 regions were obtained using RNA transcripts as template. Scientists carried out first-round RT-PCR using HTBI primers and then a second-round multiplex PCR. MiXCR, applied by TCRdb to the multiplex PCR reads, yields one record per CDR3 protein. The sample consists of about 620,000 distinct CDR3 sequences, approximately 21% of them appearing once. Sequenced material: peripheral blood. The source of these receptors is a woman younger than 35 with stable Graves' hyperthyroidism. Some clones in this sample may be carry-over from other donors' samples.

The CDR3 DNA reads as TGTGCCAGCAGCGAACAGCTAGGCGTGGATACGCAGTATTTT. Its protein product is CASSEQLGVDTQYF. The rearrangement uses TRBV9 and TRBJ2-3; no firm D call. This CDR3 spans 14 amino acids. The germline gives CDR1 SGDLS, CDR2 YYNGEE. Trimming shortened V by 3 bases and J by 6 bases, and 14 bases separated the two germline ends.

The J gene is TRBJ2-7, the V gene TRBV9; D may match TRBD1 or TRBD2 (5 bases each). Trimming took 2 bases from V and 2 from J, leaving 11 bases between them. The germline gives CDR1 SGDLS, CDR2 YYNGEE. The CDR3 length is 14 residues. CDR3 nucleotide sequence: TGTGCCAGCAGCGTGGGGACGGATACCTACGAGCAGTACTTC. Translation: CASSVGTDTYEQYF.

The table lists this clonotype with many counts. CDR3 bases: TGTGCCAGCAGTCTGGGACAGGTCCTCCACTTT. Encoded protein: CASSLGQVLHF. The chain is built from TRBV6-1 and TRBJ1-6; 8 bases line up with TRBD1. With 5 bases clipped from V and 15 bases from J, the junction kept 3 bases outside the gene matches. CDR3 length equals 11 residues. The germline V gene encodes CDR1 MNHNS and CDR2 SASEGT.

This clonotype was seen more than once but under ten times. The V call is TRBV6-2 or TRBV6-3, the J call TRBJ1-5, with a weak D call TRBD1 (5 bases). V was shortened by 5 bases and J by 0 bases, with 20 bases between the two germline ends. The CDR3 contains 18 residues. Germline CDR1 reads MNHEY; CDR2 reads SVGEGT. The chain's CDR3 is CASSLDKRGVYSNQPQHF. In DNA, the CDR3 is TGTGCCAGCAGTCTGGACAAAAGAGGGGTTTATAGCAATCAGCCCCAGCATTTT.

This clonotype was found many times. The chain employs TRBV11-2 and TRBJ1-1, with D unresolved. V shed 1 base and J shed 0 bases, with 6 bases lying between them. CDR1 and CDR2 (germline): SGHAT, FQNNGV. There are 14 residues in the CDR3. CDR3 protein: CASSLGPVNTEAFF. Here the CDR3 DNA reads TGTGCCAGCAGCTTAGGTCCCGTGAACACTGAAGCTTTCTTT.

This clonotype was recorded many times. V is TRBV6-5 and J is TRBJ2-7; 9 bases align to TRBD2. The length of the CDR3 is 14 residues. V was clipped by 7 bases and J by 1 base; unmatched bases: 5. CDR1 and CDR2 (germline): MNHEY, SVGAGI. The CDR3 DNA follows: TGTGCCAGCAAACAACTAGCGGGTTCCTACGAGCAGTACTTC. Its translation: CASKQLAGSYEQYF.

The J gene is TRBJ1-1, the V gene TRBV18, with TRBD1 matching over 7 bases. CDR1 is KGHSH and CDR2 is LQKENI in the germline V gene. J gave up 1 base and V 5 bases, and 4 bases lay outside the gene matches. This CDR3 comprises 14 residues. CDR3 residues: CASSIQGSNTEAFF. Here the CDR3 DNA reads TGTGCCAGCTCAATACAGGGGTCGAACACTGAAGCTTTCTTT.

This rearrangement joins TRBV11-1 to TRBJ2-5; D unclear. Germline lookup yields CDR1 SGHAT and CDR2 FQDESV (reference sequence). The CDR3 has 15 residues. The ends were cut back, 6 bases at V and 0 bases at J, with 14 bases in the middle. The CDR3 spells CASSERNWYQETQYF. DNA for the CDR3: TGTGCCAGCAGTGAGAGGAATTGGTACCAAGAGACCCAGTACTTC.

The rearrangement uses TRBV12-3 or TRBV12-4 and TRBJ2-6; TRBD2 might be the D (6 bases). The CDR3 is 15 amino acids. Trimming removed 4 bases at V and 4 bases at J, with 11 bases between. In DNA, the CDR3 is TGTGCCAGCAGTTCGGGACTCTCAGGGGCCAACGTCCTGACTTTC. Translating it yields CASSSGLSGANVLTF.

V is TRBV2 and J is TRBJ2-3; D remains unclear. The V gene's germline CDR1 is SNHLY and CDR2 FYNNEI. V lost 2 bases, J lost 6 bases, and 3 bases lay in between. The CDR3 extends over 11 amino acids. Written as DNA, the CDR3 is TGTGCCAGCAGTGAACGGGATACGCAGTATTTT. It encodes CASSERDTQYF.

This clonotype has a count of ten or more. The CDR3 DNA reads TGTGCCAGCAGTAACGGACAGTACACCGGGGAGCTGTTTTTT. This translates into CASSNGQYTGELFF. The chain is built from TRBV27 and TRBJ2-2; weak D call: TRBD1 (6 bases). The ends were cut back, 5 bases at V and 3 bases at J, with 10 bases in the middle. The CDR3 has 14 residues. Germline-derived CDR1 and CDR2 are MNHEY and SMNVEV (reference sequence).

This clonotype was observed at least ten times. The chain has TRBV28 and TRBJ1-5, with 10 bases lining up with TRBD1. Germline CDR1 and CDR2: MDHEN and SYDVKM. This CDR3 spans 15 amino acids. Trimming at V came to 6 bases and at J to 0 bases, leaving 2 bases not matched to a gene. The CDR3 coding sequence is TGTGCCAGCAGGGGGACAGGGGTTAGCAATCAGCCCCAGCATTTT. Translation: CASRGTGVSNQPQHF.

This clonotype showed up just a few times. J is TRBJ2-5 and V is TRBV28, with TRBD2 as a possible D gene (7 bases). The CDR3 is made up of 13 amino acids. Trimming removed 3 bases from V and 9 bases from J, with 14 bases in between. CDR1 is MDHEN, CDR2 SYDVKM, per germline. This CDR3 is CASSFQGGEAQYF. CDR3 coding DNA: TGTGCCAGCAGTTTTCAAGGGGGGGAGGCCCAGTACTTC.

The V call is TRBV11-2, the J call TRBJ2-4, with a weak D call TRBD2 (5 bases). V dropped 2 bases and J dropped 0 bases, with 23 bases sitting between them. CDR3 length: 20 residues. Germline V gives CDR1 SGHAT, CDR2 FQNNGV. In DNA form, the CDR3 reads TGTGCCAGCAGCTTACGGTCGTTCGGGAACTTTAAGGCAGCCAAAAACATTCAGTACTTC. This encodes CASSLRSFGNFKAAKNIQYF. Combining the CDR3 with reference TRBV11-2 and TRBJ2-4 gives the whole variable domain EAGVAQSPRYKIIEKRQSVAFWCNPISGHATLYWYQQILGQGPKLLIQFQNNGVVDDSQLPKDRFSAERLKGVDSTLKIQPAKLEDSAVYLCASSLRSFGNFKAAKNIQYFGAGTRLSVL.

This clonotype occurred once. This chain joins TRBV12-3 or TRBV12-4 and TRBJ1-5; D unresolved. The CDR3 consists of 14 residues. Trimming left V 3 bases short and J 3 bases short, with 9 bases between. In DNA, the CDR3 is TGTGCCAGCAGTTTCGCCGGGCTCAATCAGCCCCAGCATTTT. It encodes CASSFAGLNQPQHF.

Regarding this clonotype: This CDR3 is missing its conserved last phenylalanine or tryptophan, likely due to a read error. It is unclear where the CDR3 begins or ends on the DNA, so no DNA is shown, and the CDR3 is as TCRdb lists it. V and J are TRBV19 and TRBJ1-1; the table's D call of TRBD1 was not tested on the DNA. Germline CDR1 and CDR2: LNHDA and SQIVND (reference sequence). The CDR3 totals 12 residues, both ends included. The CDR3 loop reads CASSPWASEACL.

In this sample, this clonotype turned up a few times. The chain links TRBV18 to TRBJ1-1; D is unresolved. The CDR3 spans 13 residues. Germline V lookup: CDR1 KGHSH, CDR2 LQKENI. The V end lost 0 bases, the J end lost 5 bases, and 7 bases lay between the germline ends. The CDR3 nucleotides are TGTGCCAGCTCACCACCGGCCCGGACTGAAGCTTTCTTT. It is translated as CASSPPARTEAFF.

Only a few counts were recorded for this clonotype. This chain links TRBV28 with TRBJ2-5; TRBD1 aligns across 8 bases. The CDR3 contains 15 residues. The J segment lost 0 bases and the V segment lost 6 bases, leaving 6 bases of the junction unmatched. Germline V gene data show CDR1 as MDHEN and CDR2 as SYDVKM. The CDR3 DNA reads as TGTGCCAGCAGCTCAACAGGGGGGTACCAAGAGACCCAGTACTTC. This encodes CASSSTGGYQETQYF.

This rearrangement joins TRBV6-1 to TRBJ1-2; D unclear. V shed 2 bases and J shed 2 bases, with 15 bases lying between them. The germline gives CDR1 MNHNS, CDR2 SASEGT. The CDR3 runs 16 residues. The DNA of the CDR3 is TGTGCCAGCAGTGAAAAACGAGGTTCCGGGAACTATGGCTACACCTTC. It codes for CASSEKRGSGNYGYTF.

The table lists this clonotype with many counts. V and J are TRBV29-1 and TRBJ1-3; TRBD1 matches 7 bases. V dropped 2 bases and J dropped 8; count of bases not matched to a gene: 0. CDR3 length: 11 residues. Germline CDR1 SQVTM, CDR2 ANQGSEA. CDR3 in DNA: TGCAGCGTTGAAAGGGGGCACACCATATATTTT. It encodes CSVERGHTIYF.

In its sample, this clonotype was seen many times. The V and J genes are TRBV12-5 and TRBJ1-1; TRBD1 matches at 8 bases. This CDR3 comprises 16 residues. The germline CDR1 and CDR2 sequences are LGHNT and FRNRAP. Trimming cost V 6 bases and J 7 bases; bases outside gene matches: 16. The CDR3 is CASGSRGDRPGSEAFF. In DNA, the CDR3 is TGTGCTAGTGGCTCCAGAGGGGACAGGCCAGGGAGTGAAGCTTTCTTT.